The 19 T cell receptor beta chains given below trace back to one sample, sequenced in a study of blood T cells in healthy people across ages. The second PCR ran about 6 to 11 cycles with a sample-barcoded 5' primer and J-beta primers. A single record per CDR3 protein comes from TCRdb applying MiXCR to the 5' RACE reads. This table has about a million distinct CDR3 sequences, roughly 51% appearing once. Sample: blood. These receptors came from a woman aged 55 to 70 in good health.

This clonotype was seen only a few times. This sequence joins TRBV7-2 and TRBJ1-2; no clear D. Germline assignment: CDR1 SGHTA and CDR2 FQGNSA. The V end lost 5 bases, the J end lost 8 bases, and 9 bases lay between the germline ends. The CDR3 extends over 11 amino acids. CDR3 in amino acids: CASSLGWGYTF. As DNA, the CDR3 is TGTGCCAGCAGCCTTGGGTGGGGCTACACCTTC.

Comment on this clonotype: One junction end does not reproduce the germline sequence, and a read error may be involved. This chain connects TRBV6-5 to TRBJ2-1, with 7 bases that match TRBD2. The germline V gene encodes CDR1 MNHEY and CDR2 SVGAGI. There are 12 residues in the CDR3. CDR3 sequence: CASSRDYTEQFF. CDR3 nucleotides: TGTGCCAGCAGCCGGGACTACACTGAGCAGTTCTTC.

The CDR3 region is CASMANSYEQYF. Written as DNA, the CDR3 is TGTGCCAGCATGGCAAACTCCTACGAGCAGTACTTC. The rearrangement links TRBV28 to TRBJ2-7; the D is unclear. The CDR3 is made up of 12 amino acids. CDR1 and CDR2 (germline): MDHEN, SYDVKM. The V and J ends lost 7 bases and 0 bases respectively, with 7 bases between them.

J is TRBJ2-5 and V is TRBV20-1; 7 positions match TRBD1. Germline lookup yields CDR1 DFQATT and CDR2 SNEGSKA (reference sequence). V shed 3 bases and J 4 bases; nucleotides not matched to a gene: 8. There are 14 residues in the CDR3. The DNA of the CDR3 is TGCAGTGCTAGGACAGGGAATTTCGGAGAGACCCAGTACTTC. It translates to CSARTGNFGETQYF.

The rearrangement joins TRBV30 to TRBJ1-5; TRBD1 is a possible D gene (5 bases). Deletions cut 0 bases from V and 11 bases from J, with 17 bases between. Germline CDR1 and CDR2: GTSNPN and SVGIG (reference sequence). CDR3 length: 14 residues. CDR3 protein: CAWSVSGGLETQHF. The CDR3 DNA sequence: TGTGCCTGGAGTGTCTCGGGGGGTCTGGAGACCCAGCATTTT.

With regard to this clonotype: Its ends do not fully match the called genes, so a read error is possible. CDR3 nucleotide sequence: TGCAGCGCTACTAGCGGGAGTTCGTCCTACGAGCAGTACTTC. Protein sequence: CSATSGSSSYEQYF. This chain links TRBV20-1 with TRBJ2-7; 11 nucleotides align to TRBD2. The germline V gene has CDR1 DFQATT and CDR2 SNEGSKA (reference sequence). The CDR3 runs to 14 residues.

This clonotype occurred a few times. The chain recombines TRBV6-5 with TRBJ2-5, with D perhaps TRBD2 (6 bases). The CDR3 sequence is 15 residues long. Deletions cut 6 bases from V and 4 bases from J, with 18 bases between. Germline loops: CDR1 MNHEY, CDR2 SVGAGI. CDR3 coding DNA: TGTGCCAGCAGAACGATGGCGGGGTCCCCAGAGACCCAGTACTTC. Its protein product is CASRTMAGSPETQYF.

The sample holds a few counts of this clonotype. The chain has TRBV20-1 and TRBJ2-1; D is ambiguous. The V end lost 4 bases, the J end lost 2 bases, and 12 bases lay between the germline ends. CDR3 length: 14 amino acids. Germline V gene sequence: CDR1 DFQATT, CDR2 SNEGSKA (reference sequence). CDR3 residues: CSAIERPTYNEQFF. The CDR3, as DNA: TGCAGTGCTATAGAACGACCCACCTACAATGAGCAGTTCTTC.

In its sample, this clonotype was seen many times. This sequence joins TRBV12-3 or TRBV12-4 and TRBJ2-1; D is perhaps TRBD2 (5 bases). This CDR3 is built from 12 residues. V lost 3 bases, J lost 10 bases, and 10 bases lay in between. CDR3 DNA: TGTGCCAGCAGTTTTCCAACGGGGGAGCAGTTCTTC. This translates into CASSFPTGEQFF.

The table lists this clonotype with a few counts. The rearrangement links TRBV13 to TRBJ2-5; TRBD2 matches at 7 bases. Germline loops: CDR1 PRHDT, CDR2 FYEKMQ (reference sequence). V dropped 5 bases and J dropped 5; count of bases not matched to a gene: 14. The length of the CDR3 is 16 residues. The CDR3: CASSPSWVRAGETQYF. The CDR3 DNA is TGTGCCAGCAGCCCCAGTTGGGTCCGAGCGGGGGAGACCCAGTACTTC.

The J gene is TRBJ1-5, the V gene TRBV4-1; tentative D call: TRBD1 (6 bases). The CDR3 has 15 residues. Germline lookup yields CDR1 MGHRA and CDR2 YSYEKL. Trimming left V 3 bases short and J 5 bases short, with 14 bases between. The CDR3 DNA follows: TGCGCCAGCAGCCAGAGGACAGTAACGGATCAGCCCCAGCATTTT. It is translated as CASSQRTVTDQPQHF.

The chain joins TRBV4-1 to TRBJ2-5; D not certain. The CDR3 sequence is 15 residues long. V lost 0 bases, J lost 2 bases, and 10 bases lay in between. Germline V CDR1 and CDR2: MGHRA, YSYEKL. In DNA form, the CDR3 reads TGCGCCAGCAGCCAAGAGCTGACGACACAAGAGACCCAGTACTTC. Translating it yields CASSQELTTQETQYF.

This clonotype was counted only a few times. The V gene is TRBV7-9, the J gene TRBJ2-1; tentatively, D is TRBD2 (5 bases). The CDR3 spans 12 residues. V was shortened by 8 bases and J by 10 bases, with 15 bases between the two germline ends. Per germline, CDR1 SEHNR and CDR2 FQNEAQ (reference sequence). The CDR3 is CASLPATGEQFF. The CDR3 region has the DNA TGTGCCAGCCTCCCGGCGACGGGAGAGCAGTTCTTC. Using reference TRBV7-9 and TRBJ2-1 for the parts outside the CDR3, the full variable domain is DTGVSQNPRHKITKRGQNVTFRCDPISEHNRLYWYRQTLGQGPEFLTYFQNEAQLEKSRLLSDRFSAERPKGSFSTLEIQRTEQGDSAMYLCASLPATGEQFFGPGTRLTVL.

This clonotype was counted ten times or more. V and J are TRBV29-1 and TRBJ2-3; 10 nucleotides line up with TRBD1. V was pared by 4 bases and J by 4 bases, with 2 bases of the junction left unmatched. The germline V gene encodes CDR1 SQVTM and CDR2 ANQGSEA. This CDR3 is 13 amino acids long. CDR3 loop: CSVGQGASDTQYF. In DNA form, the CDR3 reads TGCAGCGTTGGACAGGGGGCATCAGATACGCAGTATTTT.

The chain employs TRBV3-1 and TRBJ2-2; TRBD1 is a possible D gene (6 bases). The V gene's germline CDR1 is LGHDT and CDR2 YNNKEL (reference sequence). CDR3 length: 15 residues. The V end was cut by 3 bases, the J end by 2 bases, with 10 bases between. The chain's CDR3 is CASSHSDSNTGELFF. CDR3 nucleotide sequence: TGTGCCAGCAGCCACTCGGACAGTAACACCGGGGAGCTGTTTTTT.

The sample holds a few counts of this clonotype. Germline is not matched at one junction end, which may reflect a read error. This chain links TRBV4-1 with TRBJ2-7, with TRBD2 matching over 7 bases. CDR1 and CDR2 from the germline V gene are MGHRA and YSYEKL. The CDR3 runs 16 residues. The CDR3 loop is CASSQASGTISHEQYF. The CDR3 nucleotides read TGCGCCAGCAGCCAAGCGAGTGGGACTATCTCCCACGAGCAGTACTTC.

The chain links TRBV29-1 to TRBJ2-1; D uncertain. This CDR3 contains 12 residues. Trimming took 4 bases from V and 9 from J, leaving 13 bases between them. Per germline, CDR1 SQVTM and CDR2 ANQGSEA. The CDR3 coding sequence is TGCAGCGTTGTTAGACCTTCGGGTGAGCAGTTCTTC. It specifies CSVVRPSGEQFF.

The V call is TRBV5-5, the J call TRBJ1-6; 7 bases match TRBD1. The CDR3 length is 15 residues. CDR1 SGHKS and CDR2 YYEKEE come from the germline V gene (reference sequence). Trimming took 4 bases from V and 9 from J; bases not matched to a gene: 10. The CDR3 sequence: CASSGGQLVGSPLHF. Written as DNA, the CDR3 is TGTGCCAGCAGCGGGGGACAGCTTGTGGGTTCACCCCTCCACTTT.

The chain combines TRBV12-3 or TRBV12-4 with TRBJ1-1; a possible D gene is TRBD1 (5 bases). The CDR3 consists of 13 residues. V dropped 5 bases and J dropped 3 bases, with 10 bases sitting between them. CDR3 DNA sequence: TGTGCCAGCAGTAGACAGCGAGACACTGAAGCTTTCTTT. This translates into CASSRQRDTEAFF.